These 20 T cell receptor beta chains were sequenced from one sample in a study of TIL therapy for anti-PD-1-resistant metastatic lung cancer. The immunoSEQ assay was v3. TCRdb's copy holds only in-frame clones and misses some; the assay was immunoSEQ multiplex PCR. The repertoire has about 50,000 clones, less than 75% of them found once; the top ten carry more than 5%. The time point denotes: pre-treatment sample, taken before nivolumab and TIL therapy. Most excised metastases sampled were pleural nodules or supraclavicular lymph nodes. The sequencing here drew on tumor tissue, taken at baseline. Receptors were obtained from a person between 25 and 79 years old with non-small cell lung cancer.

This clone was observed a few times. The V and J genes are TRBV27 and TRBJ1-5; 8 bases fit TRBD1. V was pared by 8 bases and J by 3 bases, with 6 bases of the junction left unmatched. The length of the CDR3 is 14 residues. The germline CDR1 and CDR2 sequences are MNHEY and SMNVEV (reference sequence). The chain's CDR3 is CASSWTGTNQPQHF. The CDR3 bases are TGTGCCAGCTCCTGGACAGGGACCAATCAGCCCCAGCATTTT.

The J gene is TRBJ2-5, the V gene TRBV19, with 7 bases that match TRBD2. The V segment lost 3 bases and the J segment 5 bases; nucleotides outside the gene matches: 0. Germline-derived CDR1 and CDR2 are LNHDA and SQIVND (reference sequence). The CDR3 covers 12 residues. CDR3 amino acids: CASSMGGETQYF. The CDR3 region has the DNA TGTGCCAGTAGTATGGGGGGGGAGACCCAGTACTTC.

The chain carries TRBV4-2 and TRBJ2-2; 10 bases are shared with TRBD1. J lost 2 bases, V lost 6 bases, and 6 bases had no gene match. CDR3 length: 16 amino acids. The germline CDR1 and CDR2 sequences are LGHNA and YNFKEQ. The CDR3 is CASSYGTGVNTGELFF. The CDR3 coding sequence is TGTGCCAGCAGTTACGGGACAGGGGTAAACACCGGGGAGCTGTTTTTT.

CDR3 in DNA: TGTGCCAGCAGTCTTTCAGGGGATACTTATAATGAGCAGTTCTTC. It is translated as CASSLSGDTYNEQFF. J is TRBJ2-1 and V is TRBV6-6, with D possibly matching TRBD1 (6 bases). Germline lookup yields CDR1 MNHNY and CDR2 SVGAGI (reference sequence). The CDR3 contains 15 residues. V lost 5 bases and J 7 bases, leaving 18 bases between the germline ends.

The J gene is TRBJ1-5, the V gene TRBV2; a possible D gene is TRBD1 (5 bases). This CDR3 comprises 15 residues. Germline assignment: CDR1 SNHLY and CDR2 FYNNEI. Trimming removed 6 bases from V and 0 bases from J, with 12 bases in between. CDR3 amino acids: CASRNTGYSNQPQHF. In nucleotides, the CDR3 is TGTGCCAGCAGAAATACAGGCTATAGCAATCAGCCCCAGCATTTT.

V and J are TRBV29-1 and TRBJ1-2; maybe TRBD1 (5 bases). The CDR3 consists of 14 residues. The ends were cut back, 4 bases at V and 0 bases at J, with 12 bases in the middle. Germline-derived CDR1 and CDR2 are SQVTM and ANQGSEA. The CDR3: CSVGGSLANYGYTF. DNA of the CDR3: TGCAGCGTTGGGGGGAGCCTCGCTAACTATGGCTACACCTTC.

The chain employs TRBV19 and TRBJ1-1, with D possibly matching TRBD1 (6 bases). Germline assignment: CDR1 LNHDA and CDR2 SQIVND (reference sequence). The CDR3 totals 16 residues. The germline V and J ends were trimmed by 2 bases and 0 bases, with 13 bases remaining between them. DNA of the CDR3: TGTGCCAGTAGTATAAGGCCGGGACAAATGAACACTGAAGCTTTCTTT. It specifies CASSIRPGQMNTEAFF. Combining the CDR3 with reference TRBV19 and TRBJ1-1 gives the whole variable domain DGGITQSPKYLFRKEGQNVTLSCEQNLNHDAMYWYRQDPGQGLRLIYYSQIVNDFQKGDIAEGYSVSREKKESFPLTVTSAQKNPTAFYLCASSIRPGQMNTEAFFGQGTRLTVV.

The chain combines TRBV11-2 with TRBJ1-5; the D gene is possibly TRBD1 (5 bases). In germline, CDR1 is SGHAT, CDR2 FQNNGV. This CDR3 contains 14 residues. Trimming stripped 5 bases from V and 6 bases from J, with 14 bases between. The CDR3 sequence: CASSPVGGGQPQHF. CDR3 coding DNA: TGTGCCAGCAGCCCTGTGGGGGGTGGTCAGCCCCAGCATTTT. The full variable domain, its missing parts supplied by reference TRBV11-2 and TRBJ1-5, is EAGVAQSPRYKIIEKRQSVAFWCNPISGHATLYWYQQILGQGPKLLIQFQNNGVVDDSQLPKDRFSAERLKGVDSTLKIQPAKLEDSAVYLCASSPVGGGQPQHFGDGTRLSIL.

The chain couples TRBV2 to TRBJ1-4; TRBD1 is a possible D gene (5 bases). Per the germline V gene, CDR1 is SNHLY and CDR2 is FYNNEI. V was pared by 5 bases and J by 5 bases, with 12 bases between. The CDR3 runs to 14 residues. Written as DNA, the CDR3 is TGTGCCAGCAGTTGGGGGGTGGGCAATGAAAAACTGTTTTTT. It encodes CASSWGVGNEKLFF. The full variable domain, in which reference TRBV2 and TRBJ1-4 provide the parts outside the CDR3, is EPEVTQTPSHQVTQMGQEVILRCVPISNHLYFYWYRQILGQKVEFLVSFYNNEISEKSEIFDDQFSVERPDGSNFTLKIRSTKLEDSAMYFCASSWGVGNEKLFFGSGTQLSVL.

V usage is TRBV19 and J usage is TRBJ2-1; D not resolved. This CDR3 is built from 15 residues. CDR1 is LNHDA, CDR2 SQIVND, per germline (reference sequence). V lost 3 bases, J lost 2 bases, and 11 bases lay in between. The CDR3, as DNA: TGTGCCAGTAGTATGTCTCCCGCAACCTACAATGAGCAGTTCTTC. Translating it yields CASSMSPATYNEQFF.

In its sample, this clone was seen a few times. This rearrangement joins TRBV5-1 to TRBJ1-5; D gene uncertain. Trimming removed 0 bases from V and 5 bases from J, with 9 bases in between. This CDR3 has 14 residues. The V gene's germline CDR1 is SGHRS and CDR2 YFSETQ. CDR3 amino acids: CASSLDTTDQPQHF. The CDR3 DNA reads as TGCGCCAGCAGCTTGGATACAACGGATCAGCCCCAGCATTTT. The full variable domain, its missing parts supplied by reference TRBV5-1 and TRBJ1-5, is KAGVTQTPRYLIKTRGQQVTLSCSPISGHRSVSWYQQTPGQGLQFLFEYFSETQRNKGNFPGRFSGRQFSNSRSEMNVSTLELGDSALYLCASSLDTTDQPQHFGDGTRLSIL.

The chain combines TRBV29-1 with TRBJ2-1; 12 bases fit TRBD1. This CDR3 is built from 14 residues. V lost 6 bases, J lost 9 bases, and 9 bases stayed unmatched. CDR1 is SQVTM and CDR2 is ANQGSEA in the germline V gene. The CDR3 here is CSVSGGTGGTEQFF. The CDR3 bases are TGCAGCGTCTCCGGTGGGACAGGGGGCACTGAGCAGTTCTTC.

V and J are TRBV15 and TRBJ1-6; tentatively, D is TRBD1 (6 bases). V was cut by 3 bases and J by 7 bases, with 19 bases left in between. Germline CDR1 and CDR2: LNHNV and YYDKDF (reference sequence). The CDR3 length is 17 residues. DNA of the CDR3: TGTGCCACCAGCAGGGGACAAGTAGGGAGGTTGAATTCACCCCTCCACTTT. Translation: CATSRGQVGRLNSPLHF.

The V call is TRBV2, the J call TRBJ2-2; 8 nucleotides line up with TRBD2. V shed 6 bases and J 3 bases; nucleotides not matched to a gene: 3. The CDR3 has 14 amino acids. Germline CDR1 reads SNHLY; CDR2 reads FYNNEI. The CDR3: CASRPGGYTGELFF. The DNA for the CDR3 is TGTGCCAGCAGGCCGGGAGGGTACACCGGGGAGCTGTTTTTT.

In this sample, this clone turned up a few times. This sequence joins TRBV19 and TRBJ1-2; 8 bases agree with TRBD1. V was clipped by 7 bases and J by 4 bases; unmatched bases: 2. CDR1 is LNHDA and CDR2 is SQIVND in the germline V gene (reference sequence). The CDR3 runs to 12 residues. The CDR3 DNA follows: TGTGCCAGTAATGACAGGGGCTATGGCTACACCTTC. It specifies CASNDRGYGYTF.

This sequence joins TRBV7-8 and TRBJ2-7; 8 bases line up with TRBD1. Germline V gene sequence: CDR1 SGHVS, CDR2 FQNEAQ. The CDR3 spans 14 residues. V lost 4 bases and J lost 2; bases outside the gene matches: 4. The DNA for the CDR3 is TGTGCCAGCAGCTCGCGGACAGGGACCTACGAGCAGTACTTC. Its protein is CASSSRTGTYEQYF. The variable domain in full, completed from reference TRBV7-8 and TRBJ2-7, reads GAGVSQSPRYKVAKRGQDVALRCDPISGHVSLFWYQQALGQGPEFLTYFQNEAQLDKSGLPSDRFFAERPEGSVSTLKIQRTQQEDSAVYLCASSSRTGTYEQYFGPGTRLTVT.

This clone was observed a few times. The chain uses TRBV5-4 and TRBJ1-3; D ambiguous. Germline CDR1 and CDR2: SGHNT and YYREEE (reference sequence). The CDR3 runs to 15 residues. Trimming pared 5 bases from V and 3 bases from J, leaving 15 bases between. Here the CDR3 reads CASRAEPGIGNTIYF. The CDR3 DNA reads as TGTGCCAGCAGAGCGGAGCCGGGGATTGGAAACACCATATATTTT.

The table lists this clone with a few counts. The V call is TRBV12-5, the J call TRBJ1-5, with unresolved D. Germline lookup yields CDR1 LGHNT and CDR2 FRNRAP. V was cut by 5 bases and J by 3 bases, with 8 bases left in between. This CDR3 has 13 residues. CDR3 bases: TGTGCTAGTGGTCTGGGAATCAATCAGCCCCAGCATTTT. It is translated as CASGLGINQPQHF.

The CDR3, as DNA: TGTGCCAGCAGCTTAGACGCGGGAGTGGAGACCCAGTACTTC. This sequence encodes CASSLDAGVETQYF. V usage is TRBV7-2 and J usage is TRBJ2-5, with TRBD2 identical over 7 bases. This CDR3 is built from 14 residues. V lost 1 base to trimming and J lost 5 bases; unmatched junction nucleotides: 4. Germline V gives CDR1 SGHTA, CDR2 FQGNSA.

This clone was picked up a small number of times. J is TRBJ2-5 and V is TRBV19; no definite D call. V lost 8 bases to trimming and J lost 1 base, with 5 bases between them. Germline CDR1 is LNHDA and CDR2 is SQIVND (reference sequence). This CDR3 comprises 11 residues. The CDR3 here is CASEAQETQYF. CDR3 nucleotides: TGTGCCAGTGAGGCCCAAGAGACCCAGTACTTC.